This T cell receptor (beta chain) originates from a study of identical twins. Per germline, CDR1 MNHEY and CDR2 SMNVEV (reference sequence). Trimming left V 8 bases short and J 2 bases short, with 19 bases between. The CDR3 extends over 16 amino acids. The table lists this clonotype with a few counts. Its target is unknown. Study-wide results and caveats: There was more out-of-frame TCR alpha sharing in monozygotic twins than models estimated.

Donors were all healthy Caucasians. TCRdb independently ran MiXCR on the 5' RACE reads; one entry per CDR3 protein. The table lists 200,000 to 250,000 distinct CDR3 sequences, more than 9.5% of them singletons. The same sample was also studied in work on yellow fever vaccine responses in identical twins.

This TCR derives from a woman aged 18 to 35 in good health. V gene TRBV27 combines with J gene TRBJ1-5; D is perhaps TRBD1 (5 bases). The source material was memory (CD45RO+) T cells sorted from blood. This CDR3 reads CASSEQGWEGNQPQHF. CDR3 bases: TGTGCCAGCTCCGAGCAGGGTTGGGAAGGCAATCAGCCCCAGCATTTT.